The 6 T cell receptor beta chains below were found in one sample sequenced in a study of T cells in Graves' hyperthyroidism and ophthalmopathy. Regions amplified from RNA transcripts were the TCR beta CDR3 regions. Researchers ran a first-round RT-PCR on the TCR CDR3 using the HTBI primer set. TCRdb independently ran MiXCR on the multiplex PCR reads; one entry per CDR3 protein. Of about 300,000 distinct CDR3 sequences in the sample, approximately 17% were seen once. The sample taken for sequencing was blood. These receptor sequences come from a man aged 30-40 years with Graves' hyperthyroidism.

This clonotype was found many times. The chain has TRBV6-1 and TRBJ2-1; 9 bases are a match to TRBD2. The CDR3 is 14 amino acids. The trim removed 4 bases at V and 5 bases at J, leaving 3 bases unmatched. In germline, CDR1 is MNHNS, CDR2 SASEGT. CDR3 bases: TGTGCCAGCAGTGCCGCGGGAGGGAACAATGAGCAGTTCTTC. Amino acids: CASSAAGGNNEQFF.

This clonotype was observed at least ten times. CDR3 loop: CATRERGHPGELFF. The CDR3 DNA is TGTGCCACCAGAGAACGTGGACATCCCGGGGAGCTGTTTTTT. This sequence joins TRBV24-1 and TRBJ2-2, with TRBD1 as a possible D gene (5 bases). The germline V and J ends were trimmed by 7 bases and 6 bases, with 14 bases remaining between them. Germline values: CDR1 KGHDR, CDR2 SFDVKD. The CDR3 consists of 14 residues.

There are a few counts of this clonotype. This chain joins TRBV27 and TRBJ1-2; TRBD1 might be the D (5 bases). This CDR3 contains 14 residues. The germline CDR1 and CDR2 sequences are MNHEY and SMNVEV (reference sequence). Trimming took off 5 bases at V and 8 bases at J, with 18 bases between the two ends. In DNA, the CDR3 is TGTGCCAGCAGTCCAGTCGGGACTTCCGACGGCTACACCTTC. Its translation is CASSPVGTSDGYTF.

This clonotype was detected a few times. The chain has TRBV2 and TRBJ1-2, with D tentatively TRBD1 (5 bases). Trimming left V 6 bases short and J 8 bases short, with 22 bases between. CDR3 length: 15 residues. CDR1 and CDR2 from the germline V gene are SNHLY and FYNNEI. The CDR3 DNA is TGTGCCAGCAGCTACACTCTTCAGGGATCTGACGGCTACACCTTC. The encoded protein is CASSYTLQGSDGYTF.

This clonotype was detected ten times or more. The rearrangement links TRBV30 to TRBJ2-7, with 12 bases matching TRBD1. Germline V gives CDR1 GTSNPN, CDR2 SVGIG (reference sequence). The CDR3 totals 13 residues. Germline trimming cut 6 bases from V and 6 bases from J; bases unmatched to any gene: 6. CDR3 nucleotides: TGTGCCTGCTCCCGGGACAGGGGGCTCGAGCAGTACTTC. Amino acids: CACSRDRGLEQYF.

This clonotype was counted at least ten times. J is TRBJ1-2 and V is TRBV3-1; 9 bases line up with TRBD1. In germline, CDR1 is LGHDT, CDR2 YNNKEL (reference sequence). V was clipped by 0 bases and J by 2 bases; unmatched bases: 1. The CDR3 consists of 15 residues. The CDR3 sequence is CASSQEGTGNYGYTF. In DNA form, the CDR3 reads TGTGCCAGCAGCCAAGAAGGGACAGGGAACTATGGCTACACCTTC.